These 10 T cell receptor beta chains share one sample of origin, sequenced in a study of T cell responses to AZD1222 COVID-19 vaccine. TCRdb keeps only in-frame clones here, not all; method: immunoSEQ multiplex PCR. The sample records around 250,000 clones, approximately 93% being singletons. The sample consisted of peripheral blood, taken on day 0 of AZD1222 vaccination. These receptors originate from an adult in good health.

Only a few counts were recorded for this clone. The chain links TRBV5-1 to TRBJ1-6; unclear D gene. This CDR3 region has 16 residues. V lost 0 bases to trimming and J lost 5 bases, with 12 bases between them. CDR1 is SGHRS and CDR2 is YFSETQ in the germline V gene. CDR3 in amino acids: CASSLDYLRDNSPLHF. The CDR3 DNA follows: TGCGCCAGCAGCTTGGACTACTTAAGGGATAATTCACCCCTCCACTTT.

The chain links TRBV7-6 to TRBJ1-5; TRBD1 aligns across 8 bases. The J segment lost 6 bases and the V segment lost 5 bases, leaving 9 bases of the junction unmatched. Germline CDR1 reads SGHVS; CDR2 reads FNYEAQ. The CDR3 consists of 15 residues. The CDR3 nucleotides read TGTGCCAGCAGCAGAGACAGGGGACGGGGTCAGCCCCAGCATTTT. Translating it yields CASSRDRGRGQPQHF. The whole variable domain, remainder taken from reference TRBV7-6 and TRBJ1-5, is GAGVSQSPRYKVTKRGQDVALRCDPISGHVSLYWYRQALGQGPEFLTYFNYEAQQDKSGLPNDRFSAERPEGSISTLTIQRTEQRDSAMYRCASSRDRGRGQPQHFGDGTRLSIL.

The chain recombines TRBV28 with TRBJ1-1; D ambiguous. V lost 5 bases to trimming and J lost 0 bases, with 13 bases between them. CDR1 is MDHEN, CDR2 SYDVKM, per germline. The CDR3 loop spans 15 amino acids. The CDR3 here is CASSPPAAMNTEAFF. The CDR3 DNA is TGTGCCAGCAGTCCTCCTGCGGCGATGAACACTGAAGCTTTCTTT.

The rearrangement joins TRBV7-9 to TRBJ2-7, with D perhaps TRBD1 (6 bases). This CDR3 contains 14 residues. V gave up 5 bases and J gave up 0 bases, with 11 bases separating them. The germline CDR1 and CDR2 sequences are SEHNR and FQNEAQ (reference sequence). CDR3 nucleotides: TGTGCCAGCAGCCCGACAGGCCTCTCCTACGAGCAGTACTTC. Encoded protein: CASSPTGLSYEQYF.

The chain recombines TRBV3-1 (or the pseudogene TRBV3-2) with TRBJ1-5; maybe TRBD1 (6 bases). Germline CDR1 and CDR2: LGHDT and YNNKEL (reference sequence). Trimming cost V 5 bases and J 1 base, with 6 bases left between them. This CDR3 is built from 13 residues. CDR3 sequence (DNA): TGTGCCAGCAGCGACAGGAGCAATCAGCCCCAGCATTTT. As protein: CASSDRSNQPQHF.

The CDR3 DNA reads as TGTGCCAGCTCACCAGCGGGACAGCGGGATGGCTACACCTTC. Its protein product is CASSPAGQRDGYTF. The V and J genes are TRBV18 and TRBJ1-2; 7 bases fit TRBD1. The CDR3 totals 14 residues. The germline V gene has CDR1 KGHSH and CDR2 LQKENI. J gave up 6 bases and V 2 bases, and 6 bases lay outside the gene matches.

V is TRBV6-5 and J is TRBJ2-4; D possibly corresponds to TRBD1 (5 bases). The CDR3 contains 13 residues. CDR1 and CDR2 (germline): MNHEY, SVGAGI. V was clipped by 5 bases and J by 6 bases, with 11 bases between them. This chain's CDR3 is CASSNPRVNIQYF. The CDR3 coding sequence is TGTGCCAGCAGTAACCCCAGGGTAAACATTCAGTACTTC.

The chain combines TRBV28 with TRBJ1-1; D remains unclear. Germline CDR1 reads MDHEN; CDR2 reads SYDVKM. Trimming cost V 6 bases and J 0 bases, with 8 bases left between them. The CDR3 runs 13 residues. The DNA of the CDR3 is TGTGCCAGCAGATCTATGGTGAACACTGAAGCTTTCTTT. Translating it yields CASRSMVNTEAFF.

The chain has TRBV5-4 and TRBJ1-6; D is uncertain. This CDR3 contains 16 residues. The germline V and J ends were trimmed by 0 bases and 0 bases, with 7 bases remaining between them. CDR1 is SGHNT and CDR2 is YYREEE in the germline V gene (reference sequence). The CDR3 DNA sequence: TGTGCCAGCAGCTTGGAAGGGCGCTCCTATAATTCACCCCTCCACTTT. Translating gives CASSLEGRSYNSPLHF.

The chain is built from TRBV3-1 (or the pseudogene TRBV3-2) and TRBJ1-6, with D unclear. V dropped 6 bases and J dropped 7 bases, with 10 bases sitting between them. CDR1 LGHDT and CDR2 YNNKEL come from the germline V gene (reference sequence). The CDR3 covers 13 residues. CDR3 amino acids: CASRVTGNSPLHF. The CDR3 DNA reads as TGTGCCAGCAGGGTCACGGGCAATTCACCCCTCCACTTT.